The 9 T cell receptor beta chains below come from one sample, sequenced in a study of human T cells and chemical hapten exposure. The time point here: patch test 2, 6 weeks after DPC sensitization. As for treatment: therapeutic diphenylcyclopropenone sensitization with weekly scalp DPC. One entry per CDR3 protein results from TCRdb running MiXCR on the RACE reads. Here the sample spans approximately 350,000 distinct CDR3 sequences, 6% to 7% being singletons. The sample here was whole blood, taken in connection with sensitization to the hapten diphenylcyclopropenone (DPC). Receptors originate from a woman younger than 35 with alopecia areata. Some clones in this sample may be carry-over from other donors' samples.

Details on this clonotype: Being one base from a much bigger clone, this may be a read error. The chain uses TRBV6-5 and TRBJ1-5; TRBD1 matches at 7 bases. CDR3 length equals 15 residues. CDR1 is MNHEY, CDR2 SVGAGI, per germline. The CDR3 DNA sequence: TGTGCCAGCAGTTACTCGGGGACAGTCAATCGGCCCCAGCATTTT. Residues: CASSYSGTVNRPQHF.

This clonotype has at least ten counts. The chain couples TRBV11-2 to TRBJ1-6; no definite D call. With 1 base removed from V and 4 bases from J, the gap between germline ends came to 8 bases. This CDR3 has 15 residues. In germline, CDR1 is SGHAT, CDR2 FQNNGV. CDR3 protein: CASSLATEYNSPLHF. CDR3 nucleotides: TGTGCCAGCAGCTTAGCGACTGAATATAATTCACCCCTCCACTTT.

The sample holds a few counts of this clonotype. The chain links TRBV12-3 or TRBV12-4 to TRBJ1-6, with 7 bases identical to TRBD1. The junction had 4 bases not matched to a gene; V was cut back by 4 bases and J by 10 bases. CDR3 length: 13 amino acids. The CDR3 DNA reads TGTGCCAGCAGTTGGCAGGGGGGATCACCCCTCCACTTT. Protein product: CASSWQGGSPLHF.

There are many counts of this clonotype. The chain carries TRBV7-3 and TRBJ2-2, with 7 bases aligning to TRBD1. V was clipped by 4 bases and J by 3 bases; unmatched bases: 8. The V gene's germline CDR1 is SGHTA and CDR2 FQGTGA. There are 16 residues in the CDR3. CDR3 region: CASSSYDRVDTGELFF. In DNA form, the CDR3 reads TGTGCCAGCAGCTCCTACGACAGGGTTGACACCGGGGAGCTGTTTTTT. Together with reference TRBV7-3 and TRBJ2-2, the CDR3 gives the full variable domain: GAGVSQTPSNKVTEKGKYVELRCDPISGHTALYWYRQSLGQGPEFLIYFQGTGAADDSGLPNDRFFAVRPEGSVSTLKIQRTERGDSAVYLCASSSYDRVDTGELFFGEGSRLTVL.

This clonotype showed up just a few times. The rearrangement uses TRBV12-3 or TRBV12-4 and TRBJ1-1; 10 bases map to TRBD1. V gave up 3 bases and J gave up 4 bases; unmatched junction bases: 5. The CDR3 sequence is 15 residues long. CDR3 DNA: TGTGCCAGCAGTTTGCTCCGGGACAGGGGCACTGAAGCTTTCTTT. This sequence encodes CASSLLRDRGTEAFF.

This clonotype was recorded at least ten times. The rearrangement links TRBV5-5 to TRBJ1-2, with 12 nucleotides matching TRBD1. The CDR3 totals 16 residues. J gave up 6 bases and V 3 bases, and 9 bases lay outside the gene matches. CDR1 and CDR2 from the germline V gene are SGHKS and YYEKEE (reference sequence). The CDR3 DNA reads TGTGCCAGCAGCTCAGCATGGGACAGGGGGCAAAATGGCTACACCTTC. It codes for CASSSAWDRGQNGYTF.

The table lists this clonotype with a few counts. The rearrangement joins TRBV14 to TRBJ2-7; weak D call: TRBD1 (8 bases). This CDR3 has 16 amino acids. Germline-derived CDR1 and CDR2 are SGHDN and FVKESK. V was pared by 4 bases and J by 4 bases, with 20 bases between. The CDR3 loop reads CASSPRTDREGYEQYF. The CDR3 DNA is TGTGCCAGCAGCCCCAGGACGGACAGGGAGGGATACGAGCAGTACTTC.

The sample holds a few counts of this clonotype. The chain employs TRBV27 and TRBJ1-4; D not resolved. This CDR3 has 14 amino acids. Trimming cost V 6 bases and J 5 bases, with 13 bases left between them. Germline loops: CDR1 MNHEY, CDR2 SMNVEV (reference sequence). CDR3 in amino acids: CASSPTPLNEKLFF. In nucleotides, the CDR3 is TGTGCCAGCAGCCCGACCCCGTTGAATGAAAAACTGTTTTTT.

The chain employs TRBV29-1 and TRBJ2-1; no reliable D call. This CDR3 has 13 residues. Trimming removed 7 bases from V and 8 bases from J, with 18 bases in between. The germline V gene encodes CDR1 SQVTM and CDR2 ANQGSEA. In DNA form, the CDR3 reads TGCAGCGCGGCCCAGGATGTTACTGATGAGCAGTTCTTC. The encoded protein is CSAAQDVTDEQFF.